Included here is one T cell receptor (beta chain) sequence, with context. Its target is unknown. TCRdb keeps only in-frame clones here, not all; method: immunoSEQ multiplex PCR. In the table there are some 120,000 clones, more than 75% of which are singletons. The data stem from a study of cytomegalovirus exposure and HLA in healthy donors. Study background: The same platform used for the 500 to 850 first-cohort repertoires was also used for the approximately 120 validation repertoires, as a later analysis reported.

These donors were members of the approximately 120-subject validation cohort, a group separate from the approximately 670-subject first cohort. Overall study results and limits: Cytomegalovirus-associated status was assigned to 150 or so TCR beta chains.

V shed 2 bases, J shed 4 bases, and the junction held 5 bases outside the gene matches. The V gene's germline CDR1 is SGHTA and CDR2 FQGNSA. CDR3 length: 14 amino acids. The chain joins TRBV7-2 to TRBJ2-7; TRBD2 matches 7 bases. The sequenced sample was PBMCs. This clonotype originated in a woman in her 30s in good health and CMV-seronegative. The CDR3 sequence: CASSLRDYRYEQYF. DNA of the CDR3: TGTGCCAGCAGCTTAAGGGACTACCGGTACGAGCAGTACTTC.